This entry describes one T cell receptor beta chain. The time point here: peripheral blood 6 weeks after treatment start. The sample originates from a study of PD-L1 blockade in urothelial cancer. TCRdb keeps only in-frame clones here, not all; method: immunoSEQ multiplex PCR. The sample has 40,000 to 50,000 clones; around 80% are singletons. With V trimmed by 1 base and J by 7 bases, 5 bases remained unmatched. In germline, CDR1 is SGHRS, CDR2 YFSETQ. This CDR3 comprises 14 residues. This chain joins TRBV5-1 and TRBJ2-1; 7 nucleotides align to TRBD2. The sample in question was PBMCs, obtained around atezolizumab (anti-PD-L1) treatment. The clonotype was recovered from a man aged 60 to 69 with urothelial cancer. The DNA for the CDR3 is TGCGCCAGCAGCTTGAGGCGGGAGTTAAATGAGCAGTTCTTC. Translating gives CASSLRRELNEQFF.